These 4 T cell receptor beta chains originate from one sample sequenced in a study of T-cell memory formation after mild COVID-19. From the 5' RACE reads, TCRdb called clonotypes with MiXCR, one entry per CDR3 protein. The sample contains 100,000 to 150,000 distinct CDR3 sequences, about 6% of which appear only once. The source material was PBMCs or a T cell subset sorted from them (not recorded which). The source of these receptors is an adult woman who had mild COVID-19 (a few samples of this study predate the infection). Cell type and time point are not known.

This clonotype was observed a handful of times. The chain employs TRBV7-6 and TRBJ2-1; tentatively, D is TRBD1 (6 bases). Per germline, CDR1 SGHVS and CDR2 FNYEAQ. V gave up 2 bases and J gave up 8 bases, with 7 bases separating them. The CDR3 sequence is 12 residues long. This chain's CDR3 is CASSLQGYEQFF. CDR3 in DNA: TGTGCCAGCAGCTTACAGGGGTATGAGCAGTTCTTC.

In its sample, this clonotype was seen many times. V is TRBV7-3 and J is TRBJ2-5; the D gene is possibly TRBD2 (6 bases). CDR1 is SGHTA and CDR2 is FQGTGA in the germline V gene. The CDR3 has 14 amino acids. V was pared by 3 bases and J by 5 bases, with 13 bases between. CDR3 residues: CASSFGGVGETQYF. CDR3 nucleotide sequence: TGTGCCAGCAGCTTCGGGGGTGTGGGGGAGACCCAGTACTTC.

The rearrangement uses TRBV3-1 and TRBJ2-6; perhaps TRBD1 as D (5 bases). CDR3 length equals 15 residues. V shed 7 bases and J shed 0 bases, with 10 bases lying between them. Germline CDR1 and CDR2: LGHDT and YNNKEL (reference sequence). CDR3 protein: CASTRTGSGANVLTF. In DNA, the CDR3 is TGTGCCAGCACCCGAACAGGCTCTGGGGCCAACGTCCTGACTTTC. The whole variable domain, remainder taken from reference TRBV3-1 and TRBJ2-6, is DTAVSQTPKYLVTQMGNDKSIKCEQNLGHDTMYWYKQDSKKFLKIMFSYNNKELIINETVPNRFSPKSPDKAHLNLHINSLELGDSAVYFCASTRTGSGANVLTFGAGSRLTVL.

The chain couples TRBV12-3 or TRBV12-4 to TRBJ2-3, with TRBD2 matching 9 bases. The CDR3 contains 15 residues. J gave up 7 bases and V 6 bases, and 11 bases lay outside the gene matches. This CDR3 reads CASSPHAGGDHTQYF. In nucleotides, the CDR3 is TGTGCCAGCAGCCCCCACGCGGGGGGGGACCATACGCAGTATTTT.